A selection of T cell receptor beta chains follows, all from one sample in a study of T cells in Graves' hyperthyroidism and ophthalmopathy. TCRdb fed the multiplex PCR reads into MiXCR, producing one record per CDR3 protein. This repertoire shows approximately 640,000 distinct CDR3 sequences, 15% to 20% found once; its top ten account for around 3.9%. Sequencing used blood. The source of these receptors is a young woman with Graves' hyperthyroidism. CDR3s include the opening cysteine and the closing phenylalanine or tryptophan. The D gene is left open where the match is weak. Rows may omit the clone size; those that give it use once, few, many or a size class.

v_call: TRBV5-5
d_call: NA
j_call: TRBJ2-3
clone_size: few
cdr3_aa: CASSLGQGLDTQYF
cdr3_nt: TGTGCCAGCAGCTTGGGACAGGGACTAGATACGCAGTATTTT

v_call: TRBV20-1
d_call: NA
j_call: TRBJ1-2
clone_size: many
cdr3_aa: CSARDLSGSMDGYTF
cdr3_nt: TGCAGTGCTAGAGATTTATCAGGGTCTATGGATGGCTACACCTTC

v_call: TRBV27
d_call: TRBD2
j_call: TRBJ2-1
clone_size: many
cdr3_aa: CASRLAGGSFNEQFF
cdr3_nt: TGTGCCAGCCGATTAGCGGGAGGTTCCTTCAATGAGCAGTTCTTC

v_call: TRBV5-6
d_call: NA
j_call: TRBJ1-4
clone_size: NA
cdr3_aa: CASSKWTDSDEKLFF
cdr3_nt: TGTGCCAGCAGCAAATGGACAGATTCGGATGAAAAACTGTTTTTT

v_call: TRBV7-8
d_call: NA
j_call: TRBJ1-1
clone_size: many
cdr3_aa: CASSLGVLTEAFF
cdr3_nt: TGTGCCAGCAGCTTAGGAGTTCTCACTGAAGCTTTCTTT

v_call: TRBV5-1
d_call: TRBD1
j_call: TRBJ2-7
clone_size: many
cdr3_aa: CASSTLQGTSYEQYF
cdr3_nt: TGCGCCAGCAGCACCTTACAGGGGACCTCCTACGAGCAGTACTTC

v_call: TRBV5-1
d_call: NA
j_call: TRBJ2-2
clone_size: few
cdr3_aa: CASSELTGTGELFF
cdr3_nt: TGCGCCAGCAGCGAGCTGACAGGCACCGGGGAGCTGTTTTTT

v_call: TRBV12-3/TRBV12-4
d_call: NA
j_call: TRBJ1-5
clone_size: NA
cdr3_aa: CASSLAGRVSQPQHF
cdr3_nt: TGTGCCAGCAGTTTAGCAGGGAGGGTGAGTCAGCCCCAGCATTTT

v_call: TRBV7-2
d_call: NA
j_call: TRBJ2-7
clone_size: many
cdr3_aa: CASSLALDYEQYF
cdr3_nt: TGTGCCAGCAGCTTAGCCCTTGACTACGAGCAGTACTTC

v_call: TRBV19
d_call: TRBD1
j_call: TRBJ1-5
clone_size: few
cdr3_aa: CASSMVIGTGSLSNQPQHF
cdr3_nt: TGTGCCAGTAGTATGGTTATTGGGACAGGGTCCCTCAGCAATCAGCCCCAGCATTTT

v_call: TRBV6-5
d_call: NA
j_call: TRBJ2-1
clone_size: NA
cdr3_aa: CASSSLAGRASYNEQFF
cdr3_nt: TGTGCCAGCAGTTCCCTTGCGGGAAGGGCCTCCTACAATGAGCAGTTCTTC

v_call: TRBV13
d_call: TRBD2
j_call: TRBJ2-3
clone_size: few
cdr3_aa: CASSAHGASGRQYF
cdr3_nt: TGTGCCAGCAGCGCGCATGGGGCTAGCGGTAGGCAGTATTTT

v_call: TRBV14
d_call: TRBD1
j_call: TRBJ2-3
clone_size: NA
cdr3_aa: CASSLRRGDRYTDTQYF
cdr3_nt: TGTGCCAGCAGCCTCCGAAGGGGGGACAGGTACACAGATACGCAGTATTTT

v_call: TRBV28
d_call: TRBD2
j_call: TRBJ2-3
clone_size: many
cdr3_aa: CASSRTSGTTDTQYF
cdr3_nt: TGTGCCAGCAGTCGGACTAGCGGGACGACAGATACGCAGTATTTT

v_call: TRBV10-3
d_call: NA
j_call: TRBJ1-5
clone_size: NA
cdr3_aa: CAISPDRGFNQPQHF
cdr3_nt: TGTGCCATCAGTCCTGACAGAGGCTTCAATCAGCCCCAGCATTTT

v_call: TRBV14
d_call: NA
j_call: TRBJ2-3
clone_size: NA
cdr3_aa: CASSQDGRFKGVTDTQYF
cdr3_nt: TGTGCCAGCAGCCAAGATGGGCGATTCAAGGGGGTGACAGATACGCAGTATTTT

v_call: TRBV7-2
d_call: NA
j_call: TRBJ2-1
clone_size: NA
cdr3_aa: CASSSTPGGDSEYEQFF
cdr3_nt: TGTGCCAGCAGCTCAACCCCAGGCGGGGATTCGGAGTATGAGCAGTTCTTC

v_call: TRBV3-1
d_call: NA
j_call: TRBJ1-5
clone_size: few
cdr3_aa: CASSQQWTDNQPQHF
cdr3_nt: TGTGCCAGCAGCCAACAGTGGACGGACAATCAGCCCCAGCATTTT

v_call: TRBV30
d_call: NA
j_call: TRBJ2-2
clone_size: many
cdr3_aa: CAWIVTEDTGELFF
cdr3_nt: TGTGCCTGGATCGTGACAGAGGACACCGGGGAGCTGTTTTTT

v_call: TRBV12-3/TRBV12-4
d_call: NA
j_call: TRBJ2-3
clone_size: many
cdr3_aa: CASSLAHGTDTQYF
cdr3_nt: TGTGCCAGCAGTTTAGCGCATGGCACAGATACGCAGTATTTT

v_call: TRBV7-3
d_call: NA
j_call: TRBJ2-1
clone_size: many
cdr3_aa: CASSLAHTENNEQFF
cdr3_nt: TGTGCCAGCAGCTTGGCACATACGGAAAACAATGAGCAGTTCTTC

v_call: TRBV30
d_call: NA
j_call: TRBJ2-3
clone_size: NA
cdr3_aa: CAWAEGSTDTQYF
cdr3_nt: TGTGCCTGGGCCGAGGGGAGCACAGATACGCAGTATTTT

v_call: TRBV7-2
d_call: TRBD1
j_call: TRBJ1-1
clone_size: many
cdr3_aa: CASSLDRGQAFF
cdr3_nt: TGTGCCAGCAGCTTAGACAGGGGGCAAGCTTTCTTT

v_call: TRBV11-2
d_call: NA
j_call: TRBJ1-4
clone_size: NA
cdr3_aa: CASSLSHGVAANEKLFF
cdr3_nt: TGTGCCAGCAGCTTAAGTCATGGGGTAGCGGCTAATGAAAAACTGTTTTTT

v_call: TRBV6-1
d_call: NA
j_call: TRBJ1-1
clone_size: many
cdr3_aa: CASSEEQGTTEAFF
cdr3_nt: TGTGCCAGCAGTGAAGAACAGGGAACCACTGAAGCTTTCTTT

v_call: TRBV18
d_call: NA
j_call: TRBJ2-7
clone_size: many
cdr3_aa: CASSLTAAALIEQYF
cdr3_nt: TGTGCCAGCTCCCTAACAGCGGCAGCTTTAATCGAGCAGTACTTC

v_call: TRBV5-1
d_call: NA
j_call: TRBJ2-2
clone_size: many
cdr3_aa: CASAPQANTGELFF
cdr3_nt: TGCGCCAGCGCGCCACAGGCGAACACCGGGGAGCTGTTTTTT

v_call: TRBV7-3
d_call: TRBD2
j_call: TRBJ2-2
clone_size: NA
cdr3_aa: CASSLRGGSVDDTGELFF
cdr3_nt: TGTGCCAGCAGCTTAAGGGGGGGAAGTGTCGATGACACCGGGGAGCTGTTTTTT

v_call: TRBV13
d_call: TRBD1
j_call: TRBJ2-7
clone_size: many
cdr3_aa: CASSDRQGVYEQYF
cdr3_nt: TGTGCCAGCAGCGACCGACAGGGGGTCTACGAGCAGTACTTC

v_call: TRBV15
d_call: NA
j_call: TRBJ2-5
clone_size: many
cdr3_aa: CATSSTNQETQYF
cdr3_nt: TGTGCCACCAGCAGTACTAACCAAGAGACCCAGTACTTC

v_call: TRBV28
d_call: TRBD1
j_call: TRBJ1-1
clone_size: many
cdr3_aa: CASKSGQAGTEAFF
cdr3_nt: TGTGCCAGCAAGTCGGGACAGGCTGGCACTGAAGCTTTCTTT

v_call: TRBV4-1
d_call: TRBD2
j_call: TRBJ2-1
clone_size: few
cdr3_aa: CASSSGRAGNNEQFF
cdr3_nt: TGCGCCAGCAGTAGCGGGAGGGCCGGAAATAATGAGCAGTTCTTC